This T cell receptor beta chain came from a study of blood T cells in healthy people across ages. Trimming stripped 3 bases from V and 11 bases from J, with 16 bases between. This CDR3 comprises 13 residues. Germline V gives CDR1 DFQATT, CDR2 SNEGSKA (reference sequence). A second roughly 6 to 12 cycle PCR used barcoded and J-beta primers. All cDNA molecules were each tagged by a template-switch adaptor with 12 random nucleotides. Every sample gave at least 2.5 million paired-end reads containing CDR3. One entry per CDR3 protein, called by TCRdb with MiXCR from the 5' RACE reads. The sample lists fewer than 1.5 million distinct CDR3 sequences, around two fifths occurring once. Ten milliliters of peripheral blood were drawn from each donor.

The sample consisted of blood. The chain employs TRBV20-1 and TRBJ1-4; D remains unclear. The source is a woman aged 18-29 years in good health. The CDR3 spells CSARDPGDEKLFF. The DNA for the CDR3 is TGCAGTGCTAGGGACCCGGGCGACGAGAAACTGTTTTTT.